This T cell receptor (beta chain) was sequenced during a study of T cell responses to AZD1222 COVID-19 vaccine. TCRdb's copy holds only in-frame clones and misses some; the assay was immunoSEQ multiplex PCR. This table holds under 200,000 clones, around 88% found once. As to this clone: As yet, its antigen is unknown.

The CDR3 loop spans 15 amino acids. Germline V gene sequence: CDR1 MNHEY, CDR2 SVGAGI. The ends lost 6 bases at V and 9 bases at J; junction bases unmatched: 9. The study's findings and limits: Just a handful of AZD1222 recipients were seropositive at baseline. Increases in Spike-specific TCR breadth and depth were seen after two AZD1222 doses.

Sequenced here: peripheral blood, sampled 28 days after the second AZD1222 dose. V usage is TRBV6-5 and J usage is TRBJ1-6; 9 bases are shared with TRBD1. The sequence derives from an adult who received the AZD1222 COVID-19 vaccine. CDR3 DNA sequence: TGTGCCAGCAGACCGGGACAGGGTTCCCGTTCACCCCTCCACTTT. As protein: CASRPGQGSRSPLHF.